Listed here are 32 T cell receptor beta chains from one sample, sequenced in a study of cytomegalovirus exposure and HLA in healthy donors. The primer mix had 60 Vbeta and 13 Jbeta primers. Data came from immunoSEQ multiplex PCR; TCRdb stores just in-frame clones and leaves some out. The repertoire has around 240,000 clones, over 80% of them found once; the top ten carry 5% to 6.5%. Sequencing was done on a sample of PBMCs. The receptors derive from a woman aged 40 to 50 in good health and CMV-seropositive.

The chain links TRBV7-9 to TRBJ2-2, with TRBD1 as a possible D gene (7 bases). This CDR3 region has 15 residues. Trimming shortened V by 11 bases and J by 4 bases, and 20 bases separated the two germline ends. CDR1 is SEHNR and CDR2 is FQNEAQ in the germline V gene (reference sequence). CDR3 in DNA: TGTGCCGGCGGGCAGGGGGGTCTGGCCACCGGGGAGCTGTTTTTT. Translation: CAGGQGGLATGELFF.

J is TRBJ1-1 and V is TRBV5-4, with TRBD1 as a possible D gene (6 bases). CDR1 and CDR2 (germline): SGHNT, YYREEE (reference sequence). V was shortened by 4 bases and J by 3 bases, with 22 bases between the two germline ends. There are 17 residues in the CDR3. The CDR3 loop is CASSPPGGGRRDTEAFF. The CDR3 region has the DNA TGTGCCAGCAGCCCTCCGGGCGGGGGGCGGAGGGACACTGAAGCTTTCTTT.

The chain is built from TRBV7-2 and TRBJ1-1; D gene unclear. CDR1 and CDR2 from the germline V gene are SGHTA and FQGNSA. The CDR3 runs 14 residues. Trimming stripped 5 bases from V and 6 bases from J, with 16 bases between. This CDR3 reads CASSRSGSHSEAFF. The CDR3 region has the DNA TGTGCCAGCAGCCGGTCGGGGTCGCACTCTGAAGCTTTCTTT.

The CDR3 DNA sequence: TGTGCCAGCAGCTTAGCACTACCCCTCAGGGGGATTAATGAAAAACTGTTTTTT. Its protein product is CASSLALPLRGINEKLFF. This chain joins TRBV7-9 and TRBJ1-4, with 7 bases aligning to TRBD1. The CDR3 runs 18 residues. V shed 0 bases and J 4 bases; nucleotides not matched to a gene: 11. Per germline, CDR1 SEHNR and CDR2 FQNEAQ (reference sequence).

This clone was counted between two and nine times. This chain links TRBV6-5 with TRBJ2-7, with TRBD1 matching 9 bases. CDR3 length: 14 residues. Germline CDR1 reads MNHEY; CDR2 reads SVGAGI. V lost 5 bases to trimming and J lost 6 bases; unmatched junction nucleotides: 8. CDR3 nucleotides: TGTGCCAGCAGTCCGGGACAGGGTCCAGGCGAGCAGTACTTC. It specifies CASSPGQGPGEQYF.

This chain joins TRBV4-1 and TRBJ2-1; TRBD2 aligns across 12 bases. J was trimmed by 8 bases and V by 1 base; bases with no gene match: 12. CDR1 is MGHRA, CDR2 YSYEKL, per germline. The CDR3 sequence is 18 residues long. The CDR3 bases are TGCGCCAGCAGCCAAGGCCCTGGGGCTAGCGGGAGGGACCATGAGCAGTTCTTC. Amino acid sequence: CASSQGPGASGRDHEQFF.

This clone was found a few times. The chain links TRBV7-9 to TRBJ2-7; tentative D call: TRBD2 (6 bases). This CDR3 contains 15 residues. The germline CDR1 and CDR2 sequences are SEHNR and FQNEAQ (reference sequence). V dropped 5 bases and J dropped 3 bases, with 17 bases sitting between them. DNA for the CDR3: TGTGCCAGCAGCCCCGCGGGACGGAACCTCTACGAGCAGTACTTC. Protein sequence: CASSPAGRNLYEQYF.

On this clone itself: At one end, the junction sequence differs from germline, possibly due to a read error. This CDR3 is also generated by other DNA sequences in the sample. The chain links TRBV6-6 to TRBJ1-1; D uncertain. Germline V gives CDR1 MNHNY, CDR2 SVGAGI (reference sequence). The CDR3 runs 15 residues. CDR3 loop: CASRPQNRGFTEAFF. CDR3 DNA: TGCGCCAGCCGCCCTCAAAACCGAGGTTTCACTGAAGCTTTCTTT.

The chain has TRBV28 and TRBJ1-1; no definite D call. Deletions cut 1 base from V and 0 bases from J, with 9 bases between. The germline gives CDR1 MDHEN, CDR2 SYDVKM. The CDR3 extends over 15 amino acids. CDR3 protein: CASSLSQALNTEAFF. CDR3 DNA: TGTGCCAGCAGTTTATCCCAGGCGCTGAACACTGAAGCTTTCTTT.

The chain has TRBV4-3 and TRBJ2-1; 10 bases match TRBD2. The CDR3 sequence is 17 residues long. The V gene's germline CDR1 is LGHNA and CDR2 YSLEER. J was trimmed by 6 bases and V by 5 bases; bases with no gene match: 13. The CDR3 DNA reads TGCGCCAGCAGCGCCGACTACGGACTAGCGGAGGTCAATGAGCAGTTCTTC. Its protein is CASSADYGLAEVNEQFF.

The V and J genes are TRBV5-1 and TRBJ1-3; TRBD1 is a possible D gene (6 bases). Looked up from germline, CDR1 is SGHRS and CDR2 is YFSETQ. Trimming took 4 bases from V and 4 from J, leaving 21 bases between them. This CDR3 contains 17 residues. DNA of the CDR3: TGCGCCAGCAGCCGTCCTGGGGCTGGGGGCGACGGAAACACCATATATTTT. Translating gives CASSRPGAGGDGNTIYF.

The rearrangement joins TRBV9 to TRBJ1-1; 7 nucleotides match TRBD1. Looked up from germline, CDR1 is SGDLS and CDR2 is YYNGEE. The CDR3 is 15 residues long. Trimming cost V 1 base and J 5 bases; bases outside gene matches: 8. CDR3 DNA sequence: TGTGCCAGCAGCGTAAAAGGGGGCGATTGGACTGAAGCTTTCTTT. Its translation is CASSVKGGDWTEAFF.

The V call is TRBV5-4, the J call TRBJ1-1, with D perhaps TRBD1 (6 bases). Trimming stripped 4 bases from V and 1 base from J, with 8 bases between. The CDR3 sequence is 13 residues long. Germline V gene lookup returns CDR1 SGHNT and CDR2 YYREEE (reference sequence). The CDR3 here is CASSRQANTEAFF. As DNA, the CDR3 is TGTGCCAGCAGCCGACAGGCGAACACTGAAGCTTTCTTT.

The J gene is TRBJ1-5, the V gene TRBV4-1, with D unclear. V was clipped by 1 base and J by 0 bases, with 10 bases between them. CDR1 is MGHRA and CDR2 is YSYEKL in the germline V gene. CDR3 length equals 16 residues. CDR3 sequence: CASSQGGVYSNQPQHF. In DNA form, the CDR3 reads TGCGCCAGCAGCCAAGGGGGAGTTTATAGCAATCAGCCCCAGCATTTT.

The chain couples TRBV5-1 to TRBJ2-7, with D maybe TRBD2 (5 bases). CDR3 length: 16 residues. Germline CDR1 reads SGHRS; CDR2 reads YFSETQ. V dropped 2 bases and J dropped 3 bases, with 18 bases sitting between them. The CDR3 coding sequence is TGCGCCAGCAGCTTAGCCGGGAATGAAGTAAGCTACGAGCAGTACTTC. Translating it yields CASSLAGNEVSYEQYF. The full variable domain, with the rest looked up from reference TRBV5-1 and TRBJ2-7, is KAGVTQTPRYLIKTRGQQVTLSCSPISGHRSVSWYQQTPGQGLQFLFEYFSETQRNKGNFPGRFSGRQFSNSRSEMNVSTLELGDSALYLCASSLAGNEVSYEQYFGPGTRLTVT.

The chain joins TRBV10-3 to TRBJ1-2; the D gene is possibly TRBD1 (5 bases). The V gene's germline CDR1 is ENHRY and CDR2 SYGVKD. This CDR3 has 14 residues. Trimming removed 2 bases from V and 3 bases from J, with 10 bases in between. The CDR3 DNA reads as TGTGCCATCAGTGAGGATCAGGGCCACTATGGCTACACCTTC. Its translation: CAISEDQGHYGYTF.

The J gene is TRBJ2-3, the V gene TRBV15; 8 bases map to TRBD2. The V gene's germline CDR1 is LNHNV and CDR2 YYDKDF (reference sequence). CDR3 size: 16 residues. The V and J ends lost 1 base and 3 bases, in that order; junction bases with no gene match: 6. In DNA form, the CDR3 reads TGTGCCACCAGCAGAGTTGTACCTAGCGGGACAGATACGCAGTATTTT. This codes for CATSRVVPSGTDTQYF.

This clone has a handful of counts. The chain joins TRBV18 to TRBJ1-1; 8 bases map to TRBD1. V shed 3 bases and J 7 bases; nucleotides not matched to a gene: 10. CDR1 and CDR2 from the germline V gene are KGHSH and LQKENI. This CDR3 is 15 amino acids long. CDR3 nucleotide sequence: TGTGCCAGCTCACCGCAAGGTGTCGGACAGGGTGAAGCTTTCTTT. Encoded protein: CASSPQGVGQGEAFF.

The V gene is TRBV6-1, the J gene TRBJ1-5; D remains unclear. Germline V lookup: CDR1 MNHNS, CDR2 SASEGT. The length of the CDR3 is 15 residues. Trimming removed 4 bases at V and 6 bases at J, with 16 bases between. The CDR3 reads CASSANLGTGQPQHF. In DNA, the CDR3 is TGTGCCAGCAGTGCAAATCTGGGTACGGGTCAGCCCCAGCATTTT.

To note about this clone: A read error may produce the germline difference seen at one junction end. The chain has TRBV7-9 and TRBJ1-5; D gene uncertain. This CDR3 comprises 14 residues. Germline V gene data show CDR1 as SEHNR and CDR2 as FQNEAQ (reference sequence). The CDR3 spells CSSSPDTSNQPQHF. Written as DNA, the CDR3 is TGTTCCAGCAGCCCCGACACGAGCAATCAGCCCCAGCATTTT.

The chain is built from TRBV19 and TRBJ1-5; D is undetermined. V was cut by 7 bases and J by 0 bases, with 7 bases left in between. This CDR3 has 13 amino acids. The germline CDR1 and CDR2 sequences are LNHDA and SQIVND (reference sequence). CDR3 in DNA: TGTGCCAGTAAGAGTTTTAGCAATCAGCCCCAGCATTTT. Translated: CASKSFSNQPQHF.

The chain links TRBV14 to TRBJ2-6; D uncertain. The CDR3 is made up of 14 amino acids. With 1 base removed from V and 10 bases from J, the gap between germline ends came to 11 bases. Germline V CDR1 and CDR2: SGHDN, FVKESK. This CDR3 reads CASSQGSGTNVLTF. Here the CDR3 DNA reads TGTGCCAGCAGCCAAGGTTCAGGAACGAACGTCCTGACTTTC.

This sequence joins TRBV30 and TRBJ1-4; 9 bases agree with TRBD1. The J segment lost 2 bases and the V segment lost 0 bases, leaving 7 bases of the junction unmatched. Germline V lookup: CDR1 GTSNPN, CDR2 SVGIG (reference sequence). The CDR3 runs 17 residues. The CDR3 DNA follows: TGTGCCTGGAGTGTCACGGGACAGGGATTCACTAATGAAAAACTGTTTTTT. Translation: CAWSVTGQGFTNEKLFF.

This sequence joins TRBV6-6 and TRBJ1-1, with TRBD1 identical over 7 bases. V was pared by 6 bases and J by 8 bases, with 9 bases of the junction left unmatched. Germline V lookup: CDR1 MNHNY, CDR2 SVGAGI (reference sequence). This CDR3 has 13 amino acids. This CDR3 is CASSIVGDSEAFF. DNA for the CDR3: TGTGCCAGCAGCATAGTTGGGGACAGCGAAGCTTTCTTT.

This chain connects TRBV30 to TRBJ2-7; 11 positions agree with TRBD2. The CDR3 runs to 15 residues. The V and J ends lost 1 base and 4 bases, in that order; junction bases with no gene match: 6. The germline V gene encodes CDR1 GTSNPN and CDR2 SVGIG (reference sequence). The CDR3 region has the DNA TGTGCCTGGAGTGGAAAGGGACTAGCGGTTTACGAGCAGTACTTC. This sequence encodes CAWSGKGLAVYEQYF.

V gene TRBV7-3 combines with J gene TRBJ2-1; tentative D call: TRBD2 (6 bases). This CDR3 region has 14 residues. Germline CDR1 is SGHTA and CDR2 is FQGTGA. V was trimmed by 1 base and J by 10 bases, leaving 14 bases between them. This CDR3 reads CASSLSGTRREQFF. CDR3 sequence (DNA): TGTGCCAGCAGCTTAAGCGGGACTCGCAGAGAGCAGTTCTTC.

The CDR3 DNA sequence: TGTGCCAGCAGCTTAGCGGGACTAGCGAAGAAAAGGGTCTACGAGCAGTACTTC. Encoded protein: CASSLAGLAKKRVYEQYF. The rearrangement joins TRBV7-6 to TRBJ2-7; 10 nucleotides agree with TRBD2. There are 18 residues in the CDR3. J gave up 3 bases and V 0 bases, and 11 bases lay outside the gene matches. Germline CDR1 and CDR2: SGHVS and FNYEAQ.

The CDR3 sequence: CASSARLAGEGREQYF. The CDR3 nucleotides are TGTGCCAGCAGCGCCCGCCTAGCGGGAGAGGGACGCGAGCAGTACTTC. The chain carries TRBV9 and TRBJ2-7; 10 bases are shared with TRBD2. Unmatched junction bases numbered 12, after V lost 3 bases and J lost 6 bases. The CDR3 runs to 16 residues. Germline V lookup: CDR1 SGDLS, CDR2 YYNGEE.

The CDR3 is CASSFTGSGNTIYF. DNA of the CDR3: TGCGCCAGCAGCTTTACGGGGTCGGGAAACACCATATATTTT. The V call is TRBV5-1, the J call TRBJ1-3; no reliable D call. V was cut by 2 bases and J by 4 bases, with 10 bases left in between. Looked up from germline, CDR1 is SGHRS and CDR2 is YFSETQ. CDR3 length equals 14 residues.

The chain uses TRBV4-3 and TRBJ2-1; TRBD2 agrees at 7 bases. Germline values: CDR1 LGHNA, CDR2 YSLEER. The V and J ends lost 0 bases and 2 bases, in that order; junction bases with no gene match: 13. This CDR3 comprises 19 residues. CDR3 residues: CASSQEADMAGVAYNEQFF. DNA of the CDR3: TGCGCCAGCAGCCAAGAGGCCGATATGGCGGGAGTGGCCTACAATGAGCAGTTCTTC.

Turning to this clone: A read error may produce the germline difference seen at one junction end. The rearrangement uses TRBV7-9 and TRBJ2-2, with 12 nucleotides matching TRBD2. The V gene's germline CDR1 is SEHNR and CDR2 FQNEAQ (reference sequence). CDR3 length: 19 residues. Written as DNA, the CDR3 is TGTTCCAGCAGCTTGGGCCTGTCTTCTAGCGGGGGGGCCCACGGGGAGCTGTTTTTT. Its protein is CSSSLGLSSSGGAHGELFF.

The chain recombines TRBV11-2 with TRBJ1-1; no clear D gene. Germline CDR1 SGHAT, CDR2 FQNNGV. V lost 1 base and J lost 11, with 14 bases in between. The CDR3 contains 13 residues. CDR3 in DNA: TGTGCCAGCAGCTTAGTAAGTGAAAGGCGGGCTTTCTTT. It specifies CASSLVSERRAFF.